This T cell receptor beta chain was recovered during a study of shared clonotypes between healthy human individuals. Produced via immunoSEQ multiplex PCR; TCRdb's table is partial and in-frame only. The sample includes 1,400,000 or so clones, approximately 98.5% seen only once; the top ten take approximately 0.4%. Regarding this clone: Its target is not known.

General study results and limits: Naive subsets generally had larger estimated richness than memory subsets. Exclusively blood specimens were collected; tissue repertoires likely differ.

V dropped 1 base and J dropped 0; count of bases not matched to a gene: 7. This CDR3 region has 17 residues. Germline V gene lookup returns CDR1 SGHTA and CDR2 FQGNSA. The V call is TRBV7-2, the J call TRBJ2-5, with TRBD1 identical over 8 bases. This TCR came from a man aged 30 to 39 in good health. Sequenced: naive CD4+ T cells sorted from blood. This sample's subset: CD45RA+ positively selected. CDR3 sequence: CASSLEGDRPYQETQYF. The CDR3 DNA reads TGTGCCAGCAGCTTAGAGGGGGACAGGCCCTACCAAGAGACCCAGTACTTC. The whole variable domain, remainder taken from reference TRBV7-2 and TRBJ2-5, is GAGVSQSPSNKVTEKGKDVELRCDPISGHTALYWYRQSLGQGLEFLIYFQGNSAPDKSGLPSDRFSAERTGGSVSTLTIQRTQQEDSAVYLCASSLEGDRPYQETQYFGPGTRLLVL.